One and the same sample provided the 28 T cell receptor beta chains below, sequenced in a study of tumor and adjacent non-tumor tissue in lung cancer. RNA was extracted from bulk tissue without any cell sorting. TCRbeta libraries were built with three rounds of nested PCR, modified from ARM-PCR. TCRdb re-called the multiplex PCR reads through MiXCR, storing one row per CDR3 protein. This repertoire shows some 80,000 distinct CDR3 sequences, 55% to 75% found once; its top ten account for approximately 10%. The material sequenced was lung tumor tissue. These receptors all stem from a woman aged 40 to 49 with non-small cell lung cancer.

This clonotype was counted a single time. The final CDR3 position lacks the conserved phenylalanine or tryptophan, pointing to a likely read error. The DNA is left out, because the CDR3 cannot be placed on it with certainty; the CDR3 is given as TCRdb lists it. The V call is TRBV12-3 or TRBV12-4, the J call TRBJ2-5. Both ends counted, the CDR3 spans 14 residues. CDR3 region: CASSLEGVQEAHYL.

This clonotype was seen ten or more times. The rearrangement joins TRBV28 to TRBJ1-1, with D possibly being TRBD1 (5 bases). This CDR3 comprises 13 residues. Germline loops: CDR1 MDHEN, CDR2 SYDVKM. Trimming shortened V by 7 bases and J by 0 bases, and 9 bases separated the two germline ends. CDR3 coding DNA: TGTGCCAGCACCCGACAGCTGAACACTGAAGCTTTCTTT. This sequence encodes CASTRQLNTEAFF.

Regarding this clonotype: The junction differs from germline at one of its ends, possibly a read error. The rearrangement links TRBV4-2 to TRBJ2-1, with 7 bases fitting TRBD1. Germline assignment: CDR1 LGHNA and CDR2 YNFKEQ. This CDR3 has 14 amino acids. Here the CDR3 DNA reads TGTGCCAGCAGTCTTACTGGACAGGACAAAGAGCAGTTCTTT. It codes for CASSLTGQDKEQFF.

Points on this clonotype: This is likely a read error, given that the CDR3 carries no conserved phenylalanine or tryptophan at its end. The limits of the CDR3 on the DNA are not certain, so only TCRdb's listed CDR3 is given. This sequence joins TRBV6-5 and TRBJ2-7; the table's TRBD1 call for D was not verified on the DNA. CDR1 is MNHEY and CDR2 is SVGAGI in the germline V gene. Ends included, the CDR3 has 14 residues. The CDR3 reads CASSSPTGGYELYL.

The count of this clonotype is one. Likely a read error: the CDR3 ends without its conserved phenylalanine or tryptophan. The chain recombines TRBV6-5 with TRBJ1-5; D gene unclear. CDR3 size: 13 residues. Germline V CDR1 and CDR2: MNHEY, SVGAGI. CDR3 nucleotides: TGTGCACGCAGTTACTCGGAAAATCAGCCCCAGCATTCA. This translates into CARSYSENQPQHS.

This clonotype was recorded at least ten times. The chain recombines TRBV4-1 with TRBJ2-7; D tentatively fits TRBD1 or TRBD2 (7 bases each). Germline V CDR1 and CDR2: MGHRA, YSYEKL. The V end was cut by 9 bases, the J end by 3 bases, with 24 bases between. This CDR3 is built from 16 residues. The CDR3 region is CASKIGAQGGSYEQYF. The CDR3 region has the DNA TGCGCCAGTAAGATTGGGGCGCAGGGGGGGAGCTACGAGCAGTACTTC.

About this clonotype: At one boundary the junction diverges from the germline segment, which might be a read error. The chain couples TRBV4-2 to TRBJ1-2; TRBD1 is a possible D gene (5 bases). The CDR3 extends over 16 amino acids. The germline gives CDR1 LGHNA, CDR2 YNFKEQ. The DNA for the CDR3 is TGTGCCATCAGCCAAGTTTCAGGAGGGACGCGCGCTGGCTACGCCTTC. Translating it yields CAISQVSGGTRAGYAF.

A word on this clonotype: This may arise from a read error, as a much more abundant clone is one base away. The rearrangement uses TRBV20-1 and TRBJ2-7, with D unclear. Germline CDR1 reads DFQATT; CDR2 reads SNEGSKA (reference sequence). The CDR3 runs to 11 residues. V was trimmed by 7 bases and J by 1 base, leaving 8 bases between them. The CDR3: CSGMKSYEQYF. The CDR3 region has the DNA TGCAGTGGGATGAAATCCTACGAGCAGTACTTC.

Of note for this clonotype: Since a much larger clone is just one base distant, this may be a read error. The J gene is TRBJ1-5, the V gene TRBV7-8; no firm D call. The CDR3 runs 13 residues. CDR1 and CDR2 from the germline V gene are SGHVS and FQNEAQ. The ends were cut back, 5 bases at V and 5 bases at J, with 10 bases in the middle. The CDR3 DNA sequence: TGTGCCAGCAGCGTAGGCCGTGATCAGCCCCAGCATTTT. Translated, it gives CASSVGRDQPQHF.

This clonotype was seen at least ten times. The V call is TRBV12-5, the J call TRBJ2-3; 9 bases align to TRBD2. This CDR3 spans 15 amino acids. The junction had 5 bases not matched to a gene; V was cut back by 5 bases and J by 2 bases. The germline V gene encodes CDR1 LGHNT and CDR2 FRNRAP. In DNA, the CDR3 is TGTGCTAGTGGTCCGGGGACTAGCCTCACAGATACGCAGTATTTT. Encoded protein: CASGPGTSLTDTQYF.

There are many counts of this clonotype. V and J are TRBV11-2 and TRBJ1-4, with 9 bases fitting TRBD1. CDR1 is SGHAT, CDR2 FQNNGV, per germline. This CDR3 spans 14 amino acids. V lost 4 bases to trimming and J lost 6 bases; unmatched junction nucleotides: 3. The CDR3 here is CASSSGQGYEKLFF. Here the CDR3 DNA reads TGTGCCAGCAGCTCGGGACAGGGCTATGAAAAACTGTTTTTT.

Ten or more counts support this clonotype. The J gene is TRBJ2-5, the V gene TRBV30; 8 bases fit TRBD2. CDR3 length equals 15 residues. CDR1 is GTSNPN, CDR2 SVGIG, per germline (reference sequence). The V gene end was trimmed by 0 bases and the J gene end by 3 bases; junction bases not matched to a gene: 6. The CDR3 region is CAWSVLYSGKETQYF. CDR3 DNA: TGTGCCTGGAGTGTACTGTATAGCGGGAAAGAGACCCAGTACTTC.

On this clonotype itself: At one boundary the junction diverges from the germline segment, which might be a read error. This rearrangement joins TRBV4-2 to TRBJ2-2; 16 nucleotides agree with TRBD2. The CDR3 sequence is 18 residues long. Germline V CDR1 and CDR2: LGHNA, YNFKEQ. CDR3 in amino acids: CAISYPGLAGGNTGELFF. CDR3 DNA: TGTGCCATCAGCTATCCGGGACTAGCGGGGGGGAATACCGGGGAGCTGTTTTTT.

With respect to this clonotype: This may come from a read error, since a much larger clone is one base off. The gene calls are TRBV28 and TRBJ2-5; D uncertain. The germline V gene encodes CDR1 MDHEN and CDR2 SYDVKM. CDR3 length: 16 residues. Between the trimmed V and J ends, which lost 3 bases and 1 base, there was a span of 15 bases. The CDR3 DNA reads as TGTGCCAGCAGTTTTCTCCGTTCGATTATCCAAGAGACCCAGTACTTC. This codes for CASSFLRSIIQETQYF.

Comments on this clonotype: The CDR3 does not close with the conserved phenylalanine or tryptophan, likely indicating a read error. It is unclear where the CDR3 begins or ends on the DNA, so no DNA is shown, and the CDR3 is as TCRdb lists it. The V call is TRBV6-1, the J call TRBJ2-7; TRBD1 is taken as the D call from the table, unchecked against the DNA. Germline values: CDR1 MNHNS, CDR2 SASEGT. A total of 16 residues make up the CDR3, ends included. The CDR3 sequence: CASSDGLGQGANEQYL.

As regards this clonotype: One end of the junction does not line up with germline, which may come from a read error. The V gene is TRBV12-3 or TRBV12-4, the J gene TRBJ1-3; a weak D match, TRBD1 (5 bases). The CDR3 runs to 14 residues. For the CDR3, the DNA is TGTGCTAGCAGTTTGACAGTCTCTGGAAACACCATATATTTT. Protein: CASSLTVSGNTIYF.

Concerning this clonotype itself: Mismatch with germline at one junction end may stem from a read error. CDR3 bases: TGTACCAGCAGCCACGACAGCGACTACAATGAGCAGTTCTTT. It codes for CTSSHDSDYNEQFF. V and J are TRBV5-5 and TRBJ2-1; possibly TRBD1 or TRBD2 for D (5 bases each). Germline-derived CDR1 and CDR2 are SGHKS and YYEKEE (reference sequence). This CDR3 has 14 amino acids.

This clonotype came up many times. The chain joins TRBV20-1 to TRBJ2-1; D remains ambiguous. The V gene lost 3 bases and the J gene lost 7 bases, with 13 bases spanning the gap. The CDR3 totals 13 residues. The germline V gene encodes CDR1 DFQATT and CDR2 SNEGSKA (reference sequence). CDR3: CSARVIAGNEQFF. CDR3 coding DNA: TGCAGTGCTAGGGTCATCGCTGGGAATGAGCAGTTCTTC.

This clonotype was seen just once. The chain is built from TRBV30 and TRBJ1-2; D is unresolved. CDR1 and CDR2 from the germline V gene are GTSNPN and SVGIG (reference sequence). V lost 5 bases, J lost 5 bases, and 21 bases lay in between. The CDR3 spans 15 residues. Here the CDR3 DNA reads TGTGCCTGGGGCACAGACGGCCGTTCATTTTATGGCTACACCTTC. It translates to CAWGTDGRSFYGYTF.

This clonotype came up a few times. A read error may account for a junction end that differs from germline. The chain employs TRBV11-2 and TRBJ2-7, with D perhaps matching TRBD1 (7 bases). Germline CDR1 is SGHAT and CDR2 is FQNNGV. The CDR3 covers 16 residues. CDR3 coding DNA: TGTGCCACCAGCTTAAGGTCTAGCAGGGGGGATGACGAGCAGTACTTC. Protein sequence: CATSLRSSRGDDEQYF. The full variable domain, in which reference TRBV11-2 and TRBJ2-7 provide the parts outside the CDR3, is EAGVAQSPRYKIIEKRQSVAFWCNPISGHATLYWYQQILGQGPKLLIQFQNNGVVDDSQLPKDRFSAERLKGVDSTLKIQPAKLEDSAVYLCATSLRSSRGDDEQYFGPGTRLTVT.

In this sample, this clonotype turned up many times. The V gene is TRBV20-1, the J gene TRBJ2-3; TRBD2 aligns across 10 bases. The CDR3 length is 15 residues. The junction had 6 bases not matched to a gene; V was cut back by 6 bases and J by 0 bases. Germline V gene data show CDR1 as DFQATT and CDR2 as SNEGSKA (reference sequence). CDR3 residues: CSAKPAGGSTDTQYF. CDR3 DNA: TGCAGTGCGAAACCAGCGGGAGGGAGCACAGATACGCAGTATTTT.

V is TRBV28 and J is TRBJ1-3, with a possible D match to TRBD1 (5 bases). The CDR3 runs 20 residues. Germline V CDR1 and CDR2: MDHEN, SYDVKM. Trimming removed 3 bases from V and 2 bases from J, with 26 bases in between. The CDR3 nucleotides are TGTGCCAGCAGTTTGGCGAGGGTTAGGGGTGCAATCCCTCCTGGAAACACCATATATTTT. Its protein is CASSLARVRGAIPPGNTIYF.

As concerns this clonotype: An end of the junction does not agree with germline; a read error may underlie this. The chain carries TRBV6-5 and TRBJ2-1; D is perhaps TRBD2 (5 bases). CDR3 length equals 15 residues. Germline-derived CDR1 and CDR2 are MNHEY and SVGAGI. The CDR3 DNA reads as TGTGCCAGCAGTTACAGGGCGGGTGTGGTCAATAAGCAGTTCTTC. This encodes CASSYRAGVVNKQFF.

This clonotype was seen once. An end of the junction differs from the germline gene, which may be a read error. The chain employs TRBV6-5 and TRBJ1-5; unclear D gene. Germline-derived CDR1 and CDR2 are MNHEY and SVGAGI. The CDR3 has 15 residues. The CDR3: CARSYTTGADQSQHF. The CDR3, as DNA: TGTGCCAGAAGTTACACCACGGGAGCCGATCAGTCCCAGCATTTT.

This clonotype was seen a handful of times. Its ends do not fully match the called genes, so a read error is possible. The V and J genes are TRBV12-3 or TRBV12-4 and TRBJ2-3, with TRBD2 matching over 7 bases. The CDR3 spans 17 residues. In DNA, the CDR3 is TGTGTCAGCAGTGGAGGTCGGAGCGGGATTGACACAGATACGCAGTATTTT. Translating it yields CVSSGGRSGIDTDTQYF.

As to this clonotype: This sequence may be a read error, since a much larger clone differs from it by one base. The chain links TRBV30 to TRBJ1-3; D unresolved. This CDR3 is 13 amino acids long. The germline V gene encodes CDR1 GTSNPN and CDR2 SVGIG (reference sequence). The CDR3: CALSLGGRNTIYF. The CDR3 region has the DNA TGTGCCTTGAGTTTAGGCGGTCGAAACACCATATATTTT.

About this clonotype itself: This CDR3 is missing its conserved last phenylalanine or tryptophan, likely due to a read error. The chain recombines TRBV6-6 with TRBJ1-1, with D tentatively TRBD1 (6 bases). Germline V gives CDR1 MNHNY, CDR2 SVGAGI (reference sequence). The CDR3 is made up of 13 amino acids. The CDR3 region is CVSSSRGIAEAFL. In DNA form, the CDR3 reads TGTGTCAGCAGCTCCAGGGGTATCGCTGAAGCTTTCTTA.

At least ten counts were recorded for this clonotype. This rearrangement joins TRBV20-1 to TRBJ2-3; a possible D gene is TRBD2 (6 bases). Trimming pared 5 bases from V and 1 base from J, leaving 16 bases between. CDR1 and CDR2 from the germline V gene are DFQATT and SNEGSKA (reference sequence). The CDR3 length is 15 residues. The CDR3 loop reads CSAPHPRERTDTQYF. CDR3 nucleotides: TGCAGTGCTCCCCATCCCCGGGAGCGCACAGATACGCAGTATTTT.